This T cell receptor (beta chain) was identified in a study of shared clonotypes between healthy human individuals. Profiled with immunoSEQ multiplex PCR; TCRdb holds only in-frame clones, not every one. The sample consists of about 2.1 million clones, 85% to 95% of them appearing once. In this sample, this clone turned up a few times. It was CD45RO-negative cells, positively selected for CCR7, that made up naive CD8 cells, with terminally differentiated effector memory CD45RA+ cells excluded. What was sequenced was naive CD8+ T cells from PBMCs. The receptor was derived from a man aged 18-30 years in good health. Some clones in this sample may be carry-over from other donors' samples.

The CDR3 region has the DNA TGTGCCAGCTCACCCGGACAGGGGATGAACACTGAAGCTTTCTTT. Amino acid sequence: CASSPGQGMNTEAFF. The rearrangement links TRBV18 to TRBJ1-1; 9 nucleotides agree with TRBD1. CDR1 and CDR2 (germline): KGHSH, LQKENI. The CDR3 has 15 amino acids. Germline trimming cut 3 bases from V and 0 bases from J; bases unmatched to any gene: 2. Drawing the rest from reference TRBV18 and TRBJ1-1, the complete variable domain is NAGVMQNPRHLVRRRGQEARLRCSPMKGHSHVYWYRQLPEEGLKFMVYLQKENIIDESGMPKERFSAEFPKEGPSILRIQQVVRGDSAAYFCASSPGQGMNTEAFFGQGTRLTVV.